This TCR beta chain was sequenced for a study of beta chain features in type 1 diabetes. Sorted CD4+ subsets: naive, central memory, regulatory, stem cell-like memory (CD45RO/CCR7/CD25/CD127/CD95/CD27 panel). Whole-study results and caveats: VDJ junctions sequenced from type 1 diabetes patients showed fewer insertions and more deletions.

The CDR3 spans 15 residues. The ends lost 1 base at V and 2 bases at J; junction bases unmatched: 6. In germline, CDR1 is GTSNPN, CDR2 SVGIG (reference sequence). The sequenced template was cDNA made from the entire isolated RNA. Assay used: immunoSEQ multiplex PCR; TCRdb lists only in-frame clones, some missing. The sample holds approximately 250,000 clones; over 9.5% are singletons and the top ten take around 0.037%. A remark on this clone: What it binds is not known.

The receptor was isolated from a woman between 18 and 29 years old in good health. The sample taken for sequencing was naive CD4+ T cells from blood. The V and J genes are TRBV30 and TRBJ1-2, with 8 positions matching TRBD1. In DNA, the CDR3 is TGTGCCTGGAGTGCTCCGGACAGGGTGAACTATGGCTACACCTTC. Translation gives CAWSAPDRVNYGYTF.